Listed here is a single T cell receptor beta chain. Its target is not known. The record originates from a study of blood T cells in healthy people across ages. Study results and limitations: Measured against age, TCR beta diversity per million T cells decreased in a roughly linear manner.

The V end was cut by 6 bases, the J end by 1 base, with 9 bases between. The CDR3 spans 14 residues. Per germline, CDR1 KGHSH and CDR2 LQKENI. Together with a sample-barcoded 5' primer, a J-beta primer mix was included in a second PCR lasting 7 to 11 cycles. The template-switch adaptor was a 5' adaptor with 12 random nucleotides. It tagged each cDNA molecule. TCRdb re-called the 5' RACE reads with MiXCR, one entry per CDR3 protein. Found here are hundreds of thousands of distinct CDR3 sequences, roughly 26% of them singletons; the top ten hold under 3%. This same sample was also part of a study on T cells of mothers and their children. That report notes: The sample comes from some ten healthy Caucasian donors: mothers and children. Barcodes for each sample and 2-4 random nucleotides were added by the M1S primer used in the second PCR.

The rearrangement joins TRBV18 to TRBJ2-2; no clear D gene. Sequenced sample: blood. The source of this sequence is a boy aged 10-17 years in good health. This CDR3 is CASSSDGNTGELFF. For the CDR3, the DNA is TGTGCCAGCTCTTCGGACGGGAACACCGGGGAGCTGTTTTTT.